A single sample gave rise to the 21 T cell receptor beta chains below, sequenced in a study of patients and donors after allogeneic stem cell transplantation. MiXCR, run by TCRdb on the RT-PCR reads, gives a single entry per CDR3 protein. The sample contains about 960,000 distinct CDR3 sequences, roughly 18% of which appear only once. The sample taken for sequencing was blood, either unsorted or a sorted T cell fraction (not recorded which). The receptors originated from a human donor who was either an allogeneic HSCT recipient or a stem cell or donor lymphocyte infusion donor (not recorded which). It is not recorded whose cells these are; they may come from a transplant donor.

V and J are TRBV19 and TRBJ1-5; D call uncertain. The V end lost 7 bases, the J end lost 0 bases, and 13 bases lay between the germline ends. This CDR3 is 15 amino acids long. Germline CDR1 LNHDA, CDR2 SQIVND (reference sequence). The CDR3 coding sequence is TGTGCCAGTACCCTGGAAGGATTTAGCAATCAGCCCCAGCATTTT. Its translation is CASTLEGFSNQPQHF.

V gene TRBV4-3 combines with J gene TRBJ2-5; 8 nucleotides align to TRBD1. V shed 0 bases, J shed 0 bases, and the junction held 6 bases outside the gene matches. The CDR3 loop spans 17 amino acids. Germline V gives CDR1 LGHNA, CDR2 YSLEER. CDR3 sequence reads: CASSQDRGQVYQETQYF. The DNA of the CDR3 is TGCGCCAGCAGCCAAGACCGGGGACAGGTGTACCAAGAGACCCAGTACTTC.

As for this clonotype: One end of the junction varies from germline; a read error may be responsible. The chain has TRBV12-3 or TRBV12-4 and TRBJ1-2; a possible D gene is TRBD1 (5 bases). CDR3 length equals 15 residues. CDR3 nucleotides: TGTGCCTGCAGTTTAGCTGGCAGGGCCCTCTATGGCTACACCTTC. This sequence encodes CACSLAGRALYGYTF.

The J gene is TRBJ2-3, the V gene TRBV6-2 or TRBV6-3; D unresolved. This CDR3 spans 13 amino acids. Germline-derived CDR1 and CDR2 are MNHEY and SVGEGT. The V end lost 6 bases, the J end lost 0 bases, and 7 bases lay between the germline ends. This CDR3 is CASRPTSTDTQYF. CDR3 DNA sequence: TGTGCCAGCAGGCCCACTAGCACAGATACGCAGTATTTT.

This clonotype showed up just a few times. This rearrangement joins TRBV7-3 to TRBJ1-2; D is uncertain. Trimming pared 5 bases from V and 2 bases from J, leaving 12 bases between. The germline V gene has CDR1 SGHTA and CDR2 FQGTGA. This CDR3 region has 14 residues. The CDR3 reads CASSPIPQNYGYTF. DNA of the CDR3: TGTGCCAGCAGCCCCATACCGCAGAACTATGGCTACACCTTC.

This clonotype was recorded a few times. J is TRBJ2-1 and V is TRBV2; D uncertain. Per germline, CDR1 SNHLY and CDR2 FYNNEI. V gave up 7 bases and J gave up 1 base, with 11 bases separating them. CDR3 length: 14 residues. DNA for the CDR3: TGTGCCAGCACTAAGAGAGTTTCCTACAATGAGCAGTTCTTC. Amino acid sequence: CASTKRVSYNEQFF.

The chain links TRBV20-1 to TRBJ2-7; D is ambiguous. The CDR3 has 12 residues. The germline V and J ends were trimmed by 2 bases and 1 base, with 6 bases remaining between them. The germline V gene encodes CDR1 DFQATT and CDR2 SNEGSKA (reference sequence). The CDR3, as DNA: TGCAGTGCTAGATCACAGTCCTACGAGCAGTACTTC. It specifies CSARSQSYEQYF.

The chain uses TRBV7-8 and TRBJ2-7; D may be TRBD2 (6 bases). CDR3 length: 14 amino acids. V dropped 5 bases and J dropped 1 base, with 12 bases sitting between them. Germline V gene data show CDR1 as SGHVS and CDR2 as FQNEAQ. The CDR3 DNA sequence: TGTGCCAGCAGCCGTTACGGACTATCCTACGAGCAGTACTTC. It specifies CASSRYGLSYEQYF.

This clonotype was recorded only once. The chain carries TRBV15 and TRBJ2-5; D possibly corresponds to TRBD2 (6 bases). This CDR3 contains 14 residues. In germline, CDR1 is LNHNV, CDR2 YYDKDF (reference sequence). V was clipped by 5 bases and J by 2 bases, with 12 bases between them. As DNA, the CDR3 is TGTGCCACCAGCGATGAGGGGAGGCAAGAGACCCAGTACTTC. Translating gives CATSDEGRQETQYF. Variable domain in full (rest from reference TRBV15 and TRBJ2-5): DAMVIQNPRYQVTQFGKPVTLSCSQTLNHNVMYWYQQKSSQAPKLLFHYYDKDFNNEADTPDNFQSRRPNTSFCFLDIRSPGLGDTAMYLCATSDEGRQETQYFGPGTRLLVL.

This clonotype has just a few counts. V and J are TRBV29-1 and TRBJ2-7; a weak D match, TRBD1 (8 bases). This CDR3 contains 15 residues. Trimming took off 6 bases at V and 3 bases at J, with 21 bases between the two ends. Germline lookup yields CDR1 SQVTM and CDR2 ANQGSEA. The CDR3 is CSVRQGLAVNYEQYF. The CDR3 DNA reads TGCAGCGTCCGACAGGGGCTAGCGGTTAACTACGAGCAGTACTTC.

The chain recombines TRBV29-1 with TRBJ1-5; no definite D call. Germline V gene lookup returns CDR1 SQVTM and CDR2 ANQGSEA. The CDR3 totals 13 residues. V was trimmed by 4 bases and J by 0 bases, leaving 7 bases between them. CDR3 residues: CSVGKSSNQPQHF. CDR3 nucleotides: TGCAGCGTTGGAAAGAGTAGCAATCAGCCCCAGCATTTT.

This clonotype was seen only a few times. The chain employs TRBV28 and TRBJ2-7; D is ambiguous. Trimming pared 4 bases from V and 4 bases from J, leaving 11 bases between. CDR1 MDHEN and CDR2 SYDVKM come from the germline V gene. The CDR3 contains 13 residues. This chain's CDR3 is CASSSPVLYEQYF. DNA of the CDR3: TGTGCCAGCAGTTCGCCGGTGCTGTACGAGCAGTACTTC.

This clonotype showed up just a few times. This sequence joins TRBV6-1 and TRBJ2-2; 7 bases map to TRBD1. V lost 6 bases, J lost 4 bases, and 14 bases stayed unmatched. The germline CDR1 and CDR2 sequences are MNHNS and SASEGT. CDR3 length: 17 residues. The chain's CDR3 is CASSTQTGIGGTGELFF. The CDR3 DNA reads as TGTGCCAGCAGCACTCAGACAGGGATCGGTGGCACCGGGGAGCTGTTTTTT.

The rearrangement joins TRBV4-3 to TRBJ1-2; the match to TRBD1 covers 9 bases. This CDR3 comprises 18 residues. Germline values: CDR1 LGHNA, CDR2 YSLEER. V trimming: 4 bases; J trimming: 4 bases; junction bases outside the gene matches: 16. DNA of the CDR3: TGCGCCAGCAGCCTTATCCGTGGGGGACAGGGACCCTTCTATGGCTACACCTTC. Protein: CASSLIRGGQGPFYGYTF.

Comments on this clonotype: At one boundary the junction diverges from the germline segment, which might be a read error. This sequence joins TRBV29-1 and TRBJ1-2; 9 bases map to TRBD1. The length of the CDR3 is 12 residues. Germline V gives CDR1 SQVTM, CDR2 ANQGSEA. Here the CDR3 reads CVTGGFEYGYTF. DNA of the CDR3: TGTGTGACAGGGGGTTTTGAGTATGGCTACACCTTC.

V usage is TRBV12-3 or TRBV12-4 and J usage is TRBJ2-5; possibly TRBD1 or TRBD2 for D (6 bases each). The CDR3 spans 14 residues. V was shortened by 3 bases and J by 3 bases, with 11 bases between the two germline ends. The CDR3 loop reads CASSFQRGEETQYF. The CDR3 DNA sequence: TGTGCCAGCAGTTTTCAGAGGGGGGAAGAGACCCAGTACTTC.

This clonotype has only a few counts. The chain links TRBV12-3 or TRBV12-4 to TRBJ1-1; 10 bases line up with TRBD1. The CDR3 runs 15 residues. Losses at the gene ends were 6 bases for V and 7 bases for J; bases not matched to a gene: 11. CDR3 in DNA: TGTGCCAGCAGACGTAGGACAGGGGGGACATTTGAAGCTTTCTTT. Translation gives CASRRRTGGTFEAFF.

The chain couples TRBV5-1 to TRBJ1-4; 8 bases agree with TRBD1. The trim removed 3 bases at V and 4 bases at J, leaving 8 bases unmatched. There are 16 residues in the CDR3. Germline V CDR1 and CDR2: SGHRS, YFSETQ. The CDR3 DNA sequence: TGCGCCAGCAGCTCGCAGGGGGCGAAGGGTAATGAAAAACTGTTTTTT. Its translation is CASSSQGAKGNEKLFF.

The chain is built from TRBV30 and TRBJ1-2; D ambiguous. Per germline, CDR1 GTSNPN and CDR2 SVGIG (reference sequence). Trimming removed 2 bases from V and 5 bases from J, with 9 bases in between. The CDR3 totals 12 residues. This CDR3 reads CAWSPKGYGYTF. CDR3 DNA sequence: TGTGCCTGGAGTCCGAAGGGATATGGCTACACCTTC.

The sample holds a few counts of this clonotype. The CDR3 nucleotides read TGCAGCGTCGACACAGGGAGCTCTGGAAACACCATATATTTT. This translates into CSVDTGSSGNTIYF. The chain employs TRBV29-1 and TRBJ1-3; weak D call: TRBD1 (6 bases). Germline V CDR1 and CDR2: SQVTM, ANQGSEA. The CDR3 runs 14 residues. V lost 6 bases and J lost 0, with 12 bases in between.

The chain joins TRBV30 to TRBJ1-1; possible D gene TRBD1, 6 bases. Trimming took 1 base from V and 5 from J, leaving 14 bases between them. The germline V gene has CDR1 GTSNPN and CDR2 SVGIG (reference sequence). This CDR3 region has 14 residues. CDR3 sequence reads: CAWSETRRGTEAFF. In DNA form, the CDR3 reads TGTGCCTGGAGTGAAACCCGGAGGGGGACTGAAGCTTTCTTT.